The T cell receptor (beta chain) under discussion was sequenced for a study of blood T cells in healthy people across ages. Study-wide results and caveats: No conclusive comparison of naive versus antigen-experienced cells was possible with unsorted PBMCs. Per million T cells, TCR beta diversity dropped roughly linearly as age increased.

Primed by a sample-barcoded 5' primer and a J-beta primer mix, a second PCR proceeded for about 6 to 12 cycles. The yield of each sample was at least 2.5 million CDR3-containing paired-end reads. In TCRdb, the 5' RACE reads were re-called with MiXCR into one record per CDR3 protein. The repertoire holds about 1.1 million distinct CDR3 sequences, with around two fifths as singletons. The CDR3 is made up of 14 amino acids. V lost 0 bases and J 10 bases, leaving 13 bases between the germline ends. CDR1 and CDR2 (germline): SGHVS, FNYEAQ. To note about this clonotype: Antigen: not known.

The study recruited healthy Caucasian donors from Russia who were aged about 6 to 90. Specimen: blood. The chain joins TRBV7-6 to TRBJ1-5, with a weak D call TRBD1 (5 bases). The sequence came from a man aged 18 to 30 in good health. The CDR3 DNA is TGTGCCAGCAGCTTAGCCCAGGGTCCATCCCCCCAGCATTTT. Translated: CASSLAQGPSPQHF.